A single sample is the source of the 30 T cell receptor beta chains below, sequenced in a study of a mutant IDH1 vaccine in newly diagnosed glioma. No antigen has been assigned to these receptors. Time point in this sample: week 47, end of study. Topical imiquimod accompanied each vaccine dose, which consisted of 300 ug of mutant IDH1 20-mer peptide. Measured with immunoSEQ multiplex PCR; TCRdb has only the in-frame clones, and not every one. The sample lists 50,000 to 65,000 clones, around 60% seen once, with about 5% in the top ten. Source: peripheral blood mononuclear cells (PBMCs), taken from a glioma patient whose treatment included an IDH1 peptide vaccine. These receptors were taken from a man aged 35-49 years with glioma. Some clones in this sample may be carry-over from other donors' samples.

V and J are TRBV7-9 and TRBJ2-6; the D gene is possibly TRBD1 (6 bases). Germline CDR1 reads SEHNR; CDR2 reads FQNEAQ (reference sequence). V was pared by 10 bases and J by 0 bases, with 19 bases between. The CDR3 runs to 17 residues. In DNA, the CDR3 is TGTGCCACGGCCCAGGGCAGGGGCAGCTCTGGGGCCAACGTCCTGACTTTC. It codes for CATAQGRGSSGANVLTF.

The chain carries TRBV6-5 and TRBJ1-1, with no clear D. Germline V gene lookup returns CDR1 MNHEY and CDR2 SVGAGI. The CDR3 has 13 residues. The V end lost 2 bases, the J end lost 7 bases, and 11 bases lay between the germline ends. CDR3 coding DNA: TGTGCCAGCAGTTACGACCAAAATGGTGAAGCTTTCTTT. It translates to CASSYDQNGEAFF.

The V gene is TRBV9, the J gene TRBJ2-2, with 10 nucleotides matching TRBD2. Trimming removed 4 bases from V and 2 bases from J; junction bases left unmatched: 8. Germline loops: CDR1 SGDLS, CDR2 YYNGEE. This CDR3 is built from 17 residues. CDR3: CASSLNSGGPNTGELFF. Written as DNA, the CDR3 is TGTGCCAGCAGCCTCAATAGCGGGGGGCCTAACACCGGGGAGCTGTTTTTT.

The V call is TRBV5-4, the J call TRBJ2-5, with D tentatively TRBD1 (6 bases). The V end was cut by 4 bases, the J end by 4 bases, with 17 bases between. The CDR3 length is 15 residues. CDR1 and CDR2 (germline): SGHNT, YYREEE (reference sequence). CDR3 nucleotides: TGTGCCAGCAGCCTATCGACAGGAGTCGGAGAGACCCAGTACTTC. It yields the protein CASSLSTGVGETQYF.

The gene calls are TRBV30 and TRBJ1-4; TRBD1 is a possible D gene (6 bases). V dropped 2 bases and J dropped 8 bases, with 18 bases sitting between them. CDR1 is GTSNPN and CDR2 is SVGIG in the germline V gene (reference sequence). This CDR3 is 15 amino acids long. The DNA for the CDR3 is TGTGCCTGGAGTCGAGTGGGGGGGCGGCGGGAAAAACTGTTTTTT. Translation gives CAWSRVGGRREKLFF.

This clone was detected only a few times. This sequence joins TRBV10-3 and TRBJ1-2; 11 positions agree with TRBD1. The germline CDR1 and CDR2 sequences are ENHRY and SYGVKD. After removal of 2 bases from V and 6 bases from J, the junction contained 5 bases not matched to a gene. The CDR3 is made up of 15 amino acids. The CDR3 loop reads CAISEQGTGGNGYTF. The CDR3 nucleotides are TGTGCCATCAGTGAGCAAGGGACAGGGGGGAATGGCTACACCTTC.

The genes are TRBV4-2 and TRBJ1-1; D might be TRBD1 (6 bases). Germline V gene sequence: CDR1 LGHNA, CDR2 YNFKEQ. This CDR3 region has 14 residues. Trimming removed 3 bases from V and 5 bases from J, with 13 bases in between. The CDR3 loop reads CASSQRTDETEAFF. The CDR3 DNA reads as TGTGCCAGCAGCCAGAGGACAGATGAGACTGAAGCTTTCTTT.

The chain is built from TRBV5-5 and TRBJ2-7; D assignment may be TRBD1 or TRBD2 (5 bases each). CDR1 and CDR2 from the germline V gene are SGHKS and YYEKEE (reference sequence). The CDR3 covers 15 residues. Trimming shortened V by 5 bases and J by 4 bases, and 19 bases separated the two germline ends. CDR3 DNA: TGTGCCAGCAGGGCCGGGACCCCGGGTGGTTACGAGCAGTACTTC. It yields the protein CASRAGTPGGYEQYF.

The rearrangement uses TRBV29-1 and TRBJ1-2; tentatively, D is TRBD1 (6 bases). Germline V gene lookup returns CDR1 SQVTM and CDR2 ANQGSEA. V gave up 5 bases and J gave up 0 bases, with 13 bases separating them. The CDR3 loop spans 14 amino acids. The CDR3 DNA follows: TGCAGCGTTCCGACGCCAGGGGCTAACTATGGCTACACCTTC. Its protein is CSVPTPGANYGYTF. Full variable domain (remainder filled in from reference TRBV29-1 and TRBJ1-2): SAVISQKPSRDICQRGTSLTIQCQVDSQVTMMFWYRQQPGQSLTLIATANQGSEATYESGFVIDKFPISRPNLTFSTLTVSNMSPEDSSIYLCSVPTPGANYGYTFGSGTRLTVV.

This rearrangement joins TRBV5-8 to TRBJ1-1; D is possibly TRBD1 (6 bases). Trimming pared 9 bases from V and 6 bases from J, leaving 15 bases between. The CDR3 totals 12 residues. The germline V gene has CDR1 SGHTS and CDR2 YDEGEE. The CDR3 bases are TGTGCCAACCTGGGGGGGGCCTCTGAAGCTTTCTTT. This translates into CANLGGASEAFF.

The chain joins TRBV15 to TRBJ2-2; 11 nucleotides match TRBD1. The CDR3 runs to 14 residues. Unmatched junction bases numbered 3, after V lost 6 bases and J lost 6 bases. CDR1 is LNHNV, CDR2 YYDKDF, per germline (reference sequence). Written as DNA, the CDR3 is TGTGCCACCAGACGGGGACAGGGGGCCGGGGAGCTGTTTTTT. Translating gives CATRRGQGAGELFF. Drawing the rest from reference TRBV15 and TRBJ2-2, the complete variable domain is DAMVIQNPRYQVTQFGKPVTLSCSQTLNHNVMYWYQQKSSQAPKLLFHYYDKDFNNEADTPDNFQSRRPNTSFCFLDIRSPGLGDTAMYLCATRRGQGAGELFFGEGSRLTVL.

The V call is TRBV5-1, the J call TRBJ2-1; D tentatively reads TRBD1 or TRBD2 (6 bases each). Germline CDR1 SGHRS, CDR2 YFSETQ. This CDR3 is 15 amino acids long. V was trimmed by 4 bases and J by 7 bases, leaving 18 bases between them. In DNA form, the CDR3 reads TGCGCCAGCAGCCCGTTTACGGGGGCTGTAAATGAGCAGTTCTTC. Amino acids: CASSPFTGAVNEQFF.

As DNA, the CDR3 is TGTGCCAGCTCACCACAACCCCCAGGAACAGTATCCTACGAGCAGTACTTC. Amino acid sequence: CASSPQPPGTVSYEQYF. The genes are TRBV18 and TRBJ2-7; no definite D call. V gave up 1 base and J gave up 1 base, with 17 bases separating them. CDR3 length: 17 amino acids. Germline lookup yields CDR1 KGHSH and CDR2 LQKENI.

The J gene is TRBJ1-2, the V gene TRBV7-2; the D gene is possibly TRBD1 (5 bases). The CDR3 consists of 16 residues. V lost 1 base and J 1 base, leaving 13 bases between the germline ends. Germline values: CDR1 SGHTA, CDR2 FQGNSA. For the CDR3, the DNA is TGTGCCAGCAGCTTAGTCCCTAGGGGAGGTAACTATGGCTACACCTTC. This sequence encodes CASSLVPRGGNYGYTF. Combining the CDR3 with reference TRBV7-2 and TRBJ1-2 gives the whole variable domain GAGVSQSPSNKVTEKGKDVELRCDPISGHTALYWYRQSLGQGLEFLIYFQGNSAPDKSGLPSDRFSAERTGGSVSTLTIQRTQQEDSAVYLCASSLVPRGGNYGYTFGSGTRLTVV.

The chain uses TRBV7-9 and TRBJ1-4, with D uncertain. The V gene's germline CDR1 is SEHNR and CDR2 FQNEAQ (reference sequence). With 5 bases removed from V and 2 bases from J, the gap between germline ends came to 12 bases. The CDR3 length is 15 residues. This CDR3 reads CASSPPRGTNEKLFF. CDR3 DNA: TGTGCCAGCAGCCCACCCCGCGGCACTAATGAAAAACTGTTTTTT.

With regard to this clone: Additional DNA sequences in this sample encode the identical CDR3. The chain links TRBV15 to TRBJ1-6; tentative D call: TRBD1 (6 bases). Germline loops: CDR1 LNHNV, CDR2 YYDKDF (reference sequence). Between the trimmed V and J ends, which lost 2 bases and 4 bases, there was a span of 6 bases. This CDR3 has 14 residues. As DNA, the CDR3 is TGTGCCACCAGCAGACAGGGGTATAATTCACCCCTCCACTTT. Its translation is CATSRQGYNSPLHF.

The chain couples TRBV18 to TRBJ1-2; no clear D gene. Trimming removed 3 bases at V and 4 bases at J, with 12 bases between. The CDR3 is made up of 14 amino acids. Germline V CDR1 and CDR2: KGHSH, LQKENI. DNA of the CDR3: TGTGCCAGCTCACCCCCGAGACCACTCTATGGCTACACCTTC. It encodes CASSPPRPLYGYTF.

The chain carries TRBV9 and TRBJ2-2; 9 bases map to TRBD1. The CDR3 extends over 15 amino acids. CDR1 and CDR2 (germline): SGDLS, YYNGEE. The trim removed 0 bases at V and 5 bases at J, leaving 2 bases unmatched. CDR3 DNA: TGTGCCAGCAGCGTAGCCGGGACAGGGACCGGGGAGCTGTTTTTT. Protein sequence: CASSVAGTGTGELFF.

This chain links TRBV6-5 with TRBJ2-7; 9 bases are shared with TRBD1. CDR3 length equals 15 residues. Germline V gives CDR1 MNHEY, CDR2 SVGAGI. The ends lost 4 bases at V and 2 bases at J; junction bases unmatched: 6. CDR3 residues: CASSLGQGYAYEQYF. CDR3 bases: TGTGCCAGCAGTTTGGGACAGGGATATGCCTACGAGCAGTACTTC.

The chain uses TRBV19 and TRBJ1-5; 7 bases match TRBD1. Looked up from germline, CDR1 is LNHDA and CDR2 is SQIVND (reference sequence). Germline trimming cut 1 base from V and 0 bases from J; bases unmatched to any gene: 6. There are 17 residues in the CDR3. As DNA, the CDR3 is TGTGCCAGTAGTATAGCCGGGACAGTCTATAGCAATCAGCCCCAGCATTTT. This encodes CASSIAGTVYSNQPQHF.

V usage is TRBV2 and J usage is TRBJ1-5; 8 bases map to TRBD1. The V gene's germline CDR1 is SNHLY and CDR2 FYNNEI. The CDR3 is 15 residues long. The V segment lost 4 bases and the J segment 1 base; nucleotides outside the gene matches: 3. CDR3 DNA sequence: TGTGCCAGCAGTGCCACAGGGGGGAGCAATCAGCCCCAGCATTTT. Its protein product is CASSATGGSNQPQHF.

The chain carries TRBV10-2 and TRBJ2-5; 7 bases fit TRBD1. V dropped 3 bases and J dropped 1; count of bases not matched to a gene: 2. The CDR3 is 14 residues long. The germline CDR1 and CDR2 sequences are WSHSY and SAAADI. CDR3 protein: CASSDRGIQETQYF. In nucleotides, the CDR3 is TGCGCCAGCAGTGACAGGGGGATCCAAGAGACCCAGTACTTC.

The chain is built from TRBV4-1 and TRBJ1-6; D perhaps matches TRBD1 (6 bases). This CDR3 comprises 17 residues. Trimming took off 0 bases at V and 1 base at J, with 10 bases between the two ends. From germline, CDR1 is MGHRA and CDR2 YSYEKL. CDR3 sequence reads: CASSQDRQGSYNSPLHF. The CDR3 nucleotides read TGCGCCAGCAGCCAAGATCGGCAGGGGTCCTATAATTCACCCCTCCACTTT.

The chain has TRBV2 and TRBJ2-3; TRBD1 matches at 7 bases. The length of the CDR3 is 14 residues. Germline CDR1 and CDR2: SNHLY and FYNNEI. V lost 6 bases, J lost 2 bases, and 5 bases stayed unmatched. DNA for the CDR3: TGTGCCAGCAGCCTGGGACAGCTCACAGATACGCAGTATTTT. It specifies CASSLGQLTDTQYF.

The rearrangement uses TRBV27 and TRBJ2-3; the D gene could be TRBD1 or TRBD2 (5 bases each). Per the germline V gene, CDR1 is MNHEY and CDR2 is SMNVEV (reference sequence). The CDR3 has 17 amino acids. Trimming took 2 bases from V and 5 from J, leaving 20 bases between them. The CDR3: CASSLRSRNGARDTQYF. CDR3 sequence (DNA): TGTGCCAGCAGTTTAAGGTCCCGTAACGGGGCGCGAGATACGCAGTATTTT.

The CDR3 protein is CASGRGGSGSYNEQFF. CDR3 sequence (DNA): TGCGCCAGCGGCCGGGGGGGCAGTGGTTCCTACAATGAGCAGTTCTTC. V and J are TRBV5-1 and TRBJ2-1, with TRBD2 matching over 8 bases. CDR1 is SGHRS and CDR2 is YFSETQ in the germline V gene. Trimming at V came to 7 bases and at J to 1 base, leaving 10 bases not matched to a gene. This CDR3 is built from 16 residues.

J is TRBJ2-7 and V is TRBV27; D gene uncertain. Trimming took off 3 bases at V and 0 bases at J, with 12 bases between the two ends. CDR3 length: 15 residues. Germline CDR1 MNHEY, CDR2 SMNVEV (reference sequence). DNA of the CDR3: TGTGCCAGCAGTTTCCCTGAGACACGCTCCTACGAGCAGTACTTC. It is translated as CASSFPETRSYEQYF.

This clone was observed a handful of times. This chain joins TRBV18 and TRBJ2-7; 9 nucleotides agree with TRBD1. This CDR3 has 14 amino acids. Looked up from germline, CDR1 is KGHSH and CDR2 is LQKENI. V lost 3 bases to trimming and J lost 3 bases; unmatched junction nucleotides: 3. The CDR3 sequence is CASSPGQGVYEQYF. The CDR3 coding sequence is TGTGCCAGCTCACCGGGACAGGGAGTCTACGAGCAGTACTTC.

The V gene is TRBV18, the J gene TRBJ1-5; perhaps TRBD1 as D (5 bases). This CDR3 is 14 amino acids long. The V gene lost 6 bases and the J gene lost 5 bases, with 14 bases spanning the gap. Germline V lookup: CDR1 KGHSH, CDR2 LQKENI. The CDR3 DNA reads TGTGCCAGCTCTTCTCTAGAAGGGGATCAGCCCCAGCATTTT. This encodes CASSSLEGDQPQHF.

This clone was observed a single time. The chain recombines TRBV4-1 with TRBJ2-2; D ambiguous. The germline gives CDR1 MGHRA, CDR2 YSYEKL. This CDR3 comprises 14 residues. With 4 bases removed from V and 4 bases from J, the gap between germline ends came to 10 bases. This chain's CDR3 is CASSLPGGTGELFF. The CDR3 bases are TGCGCCAGCAGCCTGCCCGGTGGCACCGGGGAGCTGTTTTTT.